This TCR beta chain stems from a study of blood T cell repertoires in COVID-19. On the study more broadly: Collection of acute and convalescent COVID-19 samples took place in the United States, Italy and Spain.

Allocation to cohorts depended on clinical history reported by the participants. The table came from immunoSEQ multiplex PCR; TCRdb's copy has only in-frame clones and leaves some out. The sample has 150,000 or so clones; around 89% are singletons. Germline CDR1 reads SGHKS; CDR2 reads YYEKEE (reference sequence). The CDR3 has 13 amino acids. Trimming took 0 bases from V and 3 from J, leaving 6 bases between them. Sequenced: PBMCs or T cells enriched from blood (not recorded which). V is TRBV5-5 and J is TRBJ1-2; D remains ambiguous. The receptor was isolated from a woman in her forties or fifties who had recovered from COVID-19. This chain's CDR3 is CASSLATDYGYTF. CDR3 coding DNA: TGTGCCAGCAGCTTGGCTACGGACTATGGCTACACCTTC. The full variable domain, completed using reference TRBV5-5 and TRBJ1-2, is DAGVTQSPTHLIKTRGQQVTLRCSPISGHKSVSWYQQVLGQGPQFIFQYYEKEERGRGNFPDRFSARQFPNYSSELNVNALLLGDSALYLCASSLATDYGYTFGSGTRLTVV.